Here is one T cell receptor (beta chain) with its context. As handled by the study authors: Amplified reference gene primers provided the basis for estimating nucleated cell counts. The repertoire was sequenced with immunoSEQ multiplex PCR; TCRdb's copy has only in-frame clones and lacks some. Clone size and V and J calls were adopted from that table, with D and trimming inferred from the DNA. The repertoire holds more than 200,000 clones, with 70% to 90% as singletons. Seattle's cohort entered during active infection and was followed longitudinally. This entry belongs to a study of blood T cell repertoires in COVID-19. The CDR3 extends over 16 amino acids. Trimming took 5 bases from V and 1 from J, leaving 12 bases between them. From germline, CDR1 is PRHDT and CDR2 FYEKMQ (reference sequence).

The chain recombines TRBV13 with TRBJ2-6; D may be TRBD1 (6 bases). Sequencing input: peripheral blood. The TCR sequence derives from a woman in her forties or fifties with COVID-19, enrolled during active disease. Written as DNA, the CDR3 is TGTGCCAGCAGCACCCGAACAGGGTCTGGGGCCAACGTCCTGACTTTC. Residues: CASSTRTGSGANVLTF.